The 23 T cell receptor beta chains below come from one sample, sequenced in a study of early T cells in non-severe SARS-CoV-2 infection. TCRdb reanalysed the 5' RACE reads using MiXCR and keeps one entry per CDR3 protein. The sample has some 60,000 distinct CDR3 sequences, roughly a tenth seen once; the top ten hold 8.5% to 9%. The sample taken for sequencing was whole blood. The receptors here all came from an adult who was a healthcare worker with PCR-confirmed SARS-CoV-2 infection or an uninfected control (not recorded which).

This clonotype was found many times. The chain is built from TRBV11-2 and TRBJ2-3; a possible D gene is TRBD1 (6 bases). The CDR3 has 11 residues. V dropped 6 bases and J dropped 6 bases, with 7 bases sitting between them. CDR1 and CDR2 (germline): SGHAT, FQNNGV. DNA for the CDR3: TGTGCCAGCAGAAGGGGGGATACGCAGTATTTT. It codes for CASRRGDTQYF. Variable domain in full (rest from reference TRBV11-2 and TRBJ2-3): EAGVAQSPRYKIIEKRQSVAFWCNPISGHATLYWYQQILGQGPKLLIQFQNNGVVDDSQLPKDRFSAERLKGVDSTLKIQPAKLEDSAVYLCASRRGDTQYFGPGTRLTVL.

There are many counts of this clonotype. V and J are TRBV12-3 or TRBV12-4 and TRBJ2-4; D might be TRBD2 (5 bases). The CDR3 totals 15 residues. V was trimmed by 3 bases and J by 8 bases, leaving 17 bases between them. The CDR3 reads CASSLGGSLRDIQYF. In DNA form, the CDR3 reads TGTGCCAGCAGTTTGGGCGGGTCCTTACGGGACATTCAGTACTTC.

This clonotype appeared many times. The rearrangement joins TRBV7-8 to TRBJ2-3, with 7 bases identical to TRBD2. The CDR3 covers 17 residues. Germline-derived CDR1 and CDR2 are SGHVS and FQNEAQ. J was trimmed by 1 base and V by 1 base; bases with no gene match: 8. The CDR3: CASSLGLAVSRTDTQYF. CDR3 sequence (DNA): TGTGCCAGCAGCTTAGGCCTAGCGGTTTCTCGCACAGATACGCAGTATTTT.

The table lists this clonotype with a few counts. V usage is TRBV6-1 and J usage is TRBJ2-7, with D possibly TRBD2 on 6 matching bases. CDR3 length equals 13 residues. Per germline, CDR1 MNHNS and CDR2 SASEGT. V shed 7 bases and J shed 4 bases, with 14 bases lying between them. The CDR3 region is CASTSGGRYEQYF. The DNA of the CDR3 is TGTGCCAGCACGAGCGGAGGGCGATACGAGCAGTACTTC.

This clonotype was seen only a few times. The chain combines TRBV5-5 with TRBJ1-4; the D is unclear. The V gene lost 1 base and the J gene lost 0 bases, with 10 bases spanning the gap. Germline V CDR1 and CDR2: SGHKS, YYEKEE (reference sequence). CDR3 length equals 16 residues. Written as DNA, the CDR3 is TGTGCCAGCAGCTTGAACACCTTTGCAACTAATGAAAAACTGTTTTTT. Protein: CASSLNTFATNEKLFF.

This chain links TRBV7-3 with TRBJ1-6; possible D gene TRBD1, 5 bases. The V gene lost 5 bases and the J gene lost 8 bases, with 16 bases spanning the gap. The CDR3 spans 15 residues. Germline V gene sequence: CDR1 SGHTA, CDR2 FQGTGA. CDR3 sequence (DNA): TGTGCCAGCAGCCCAACCCAGGGTTGGGATTCACCCCTCCACTTT. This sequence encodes CASSPTQGWDSPLHF.

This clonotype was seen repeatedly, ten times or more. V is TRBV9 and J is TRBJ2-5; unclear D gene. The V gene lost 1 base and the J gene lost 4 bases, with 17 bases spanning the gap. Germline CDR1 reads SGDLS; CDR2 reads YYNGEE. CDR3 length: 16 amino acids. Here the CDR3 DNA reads TGTGCCAGCAGCGTATCGGGCAGTCATTCATCAGAGACCCAGTACTTC. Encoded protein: CASSVSGSHSSETQYF.

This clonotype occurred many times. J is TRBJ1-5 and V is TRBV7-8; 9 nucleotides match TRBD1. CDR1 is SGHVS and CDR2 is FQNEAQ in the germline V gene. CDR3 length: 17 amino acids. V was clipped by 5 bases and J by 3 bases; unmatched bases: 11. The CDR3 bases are TGTGCCAGCAGCGCCGGGACAGGGCCCCAGGCCAATCAGCCCCAGCATTTT. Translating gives CASSAGTGPQANQPQHF.

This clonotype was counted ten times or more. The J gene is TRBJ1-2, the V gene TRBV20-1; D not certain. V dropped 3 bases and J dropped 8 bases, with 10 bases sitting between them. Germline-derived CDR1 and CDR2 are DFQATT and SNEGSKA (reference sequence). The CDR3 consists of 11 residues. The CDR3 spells CSASLRGGYTF. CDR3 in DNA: TGCAGTGCTAGCCTACGGGGAGGCTACACCTTC.

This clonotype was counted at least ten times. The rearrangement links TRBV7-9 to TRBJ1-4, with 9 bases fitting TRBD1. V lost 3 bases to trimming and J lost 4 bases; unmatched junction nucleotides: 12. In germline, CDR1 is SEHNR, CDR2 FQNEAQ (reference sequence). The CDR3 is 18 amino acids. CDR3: CASSFTIISDRGNEKLFF. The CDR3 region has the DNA TGTGCCAGCAGCTTCACAATCATCTCGGACAGGGGTAATGAAAAACTGTTTTTT.

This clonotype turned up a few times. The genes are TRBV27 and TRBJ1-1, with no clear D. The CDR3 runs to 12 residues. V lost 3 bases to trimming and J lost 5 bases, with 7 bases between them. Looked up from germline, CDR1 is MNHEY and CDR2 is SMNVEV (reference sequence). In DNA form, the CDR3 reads TGTGCCAGCAGTTTGTTGGGGACTGAAGCTTTCTTT. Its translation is CASSLLGTEAFF.

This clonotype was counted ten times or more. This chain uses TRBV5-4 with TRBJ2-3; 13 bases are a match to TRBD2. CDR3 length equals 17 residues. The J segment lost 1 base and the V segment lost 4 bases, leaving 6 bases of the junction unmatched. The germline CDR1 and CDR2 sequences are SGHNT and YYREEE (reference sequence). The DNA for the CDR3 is TGTGCCAGCAGCAGAGGACTAGCGGGAGTCGGCACAGATACGCAGTATTTT. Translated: CASSRGLAGVGTDTQYF. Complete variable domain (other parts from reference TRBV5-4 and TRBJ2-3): ETGVTQSPTHLIKTRGQQVTLRCSSQSGHNTVSWYQQALGQGPQFIFQYYREEENGRGNFPPRFSGLQFPNYSSELNVNALELDDSALYLCASSRGLAGVGTDTQYFGPGTRLTVL.

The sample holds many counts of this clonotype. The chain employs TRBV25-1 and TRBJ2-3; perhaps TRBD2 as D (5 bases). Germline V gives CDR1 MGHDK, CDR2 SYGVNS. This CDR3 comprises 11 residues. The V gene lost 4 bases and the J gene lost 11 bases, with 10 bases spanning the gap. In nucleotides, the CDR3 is TGTGCCAGCAGTGGATCAGGACTGCAGTATTTT. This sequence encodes CASSGSGLQYF.

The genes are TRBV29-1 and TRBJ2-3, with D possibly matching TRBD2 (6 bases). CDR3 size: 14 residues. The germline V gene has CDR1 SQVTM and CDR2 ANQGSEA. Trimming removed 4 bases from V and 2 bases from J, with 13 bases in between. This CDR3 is CSVGEGGYTDTQYF. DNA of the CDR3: TGCAGCGTTGGTGAGGGAGGCTACACAGATACGCAGTATTTT.

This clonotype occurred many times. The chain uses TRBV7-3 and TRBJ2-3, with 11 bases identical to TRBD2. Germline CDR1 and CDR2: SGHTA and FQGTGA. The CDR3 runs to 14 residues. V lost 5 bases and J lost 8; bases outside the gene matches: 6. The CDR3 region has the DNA TGTGCCAGCAGCCTAGCGGGAGGAGGAGGTACGCAGTATTTT. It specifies CASSLAGGGGTQYF.

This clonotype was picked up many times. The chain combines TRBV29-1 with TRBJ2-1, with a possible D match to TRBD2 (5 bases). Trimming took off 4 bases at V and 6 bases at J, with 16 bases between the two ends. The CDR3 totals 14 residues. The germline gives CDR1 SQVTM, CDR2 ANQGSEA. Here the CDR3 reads CSVVKASFSNEQFF. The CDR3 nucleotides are TGCAGCGTTGTTAAGGCTAGCTTTAGCAATGAGCAGTTCTTC.

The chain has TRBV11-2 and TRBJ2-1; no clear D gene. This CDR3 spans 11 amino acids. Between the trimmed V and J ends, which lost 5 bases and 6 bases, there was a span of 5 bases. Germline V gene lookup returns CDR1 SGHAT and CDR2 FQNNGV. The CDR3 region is CASSLGNEQFF. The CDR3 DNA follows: TGTGCCAGCAGCCTAGGCAATGAGCAGTTCTTC.

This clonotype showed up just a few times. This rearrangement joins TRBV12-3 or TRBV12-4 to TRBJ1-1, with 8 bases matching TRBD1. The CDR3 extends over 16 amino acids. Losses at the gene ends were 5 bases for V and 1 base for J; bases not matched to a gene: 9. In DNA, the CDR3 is TGTGCCAGCAGTCAAACCCCCGGACAGGGGAACACTGAAGCTTTCTTT. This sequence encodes CASSQTPGQGNTEAFF.

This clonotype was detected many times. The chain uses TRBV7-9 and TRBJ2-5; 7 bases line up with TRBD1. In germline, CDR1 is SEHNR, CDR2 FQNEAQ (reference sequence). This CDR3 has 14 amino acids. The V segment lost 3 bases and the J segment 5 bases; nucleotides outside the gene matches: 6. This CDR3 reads CASSLQGVGETQYF. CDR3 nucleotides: TGTGCCAGCAGCTTGCAGGGGGTAGGGGAGACCCAGTACTTC.

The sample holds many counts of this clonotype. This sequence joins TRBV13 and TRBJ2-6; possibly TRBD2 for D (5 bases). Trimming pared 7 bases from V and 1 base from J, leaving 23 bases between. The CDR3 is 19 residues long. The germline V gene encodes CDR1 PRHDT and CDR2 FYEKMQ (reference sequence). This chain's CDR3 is CASTQDGEWARSGANVLTF. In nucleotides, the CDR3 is TGTGCCAGCACCCAAGATGGGGAGTGGGCCAGATCTGGGGCCAACGTCCTGACTTTC.

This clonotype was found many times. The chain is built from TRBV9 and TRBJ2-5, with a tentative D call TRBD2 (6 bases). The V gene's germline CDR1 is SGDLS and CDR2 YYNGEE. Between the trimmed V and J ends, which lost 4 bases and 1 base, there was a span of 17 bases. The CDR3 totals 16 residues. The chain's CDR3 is CASSPLPAGSQETQYF. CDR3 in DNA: TGTGCCAGCAGCCCCCTTCCGGCGGGATCCCAAGAGACCCAGTACTTC.

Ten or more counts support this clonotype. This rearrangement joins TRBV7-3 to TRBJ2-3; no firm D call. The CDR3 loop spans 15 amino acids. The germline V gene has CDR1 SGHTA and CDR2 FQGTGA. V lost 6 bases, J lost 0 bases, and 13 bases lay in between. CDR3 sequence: CASRLGGASTDTQYF. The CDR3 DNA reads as TGTGCCAGCAGATTAGGCGGAGCTAGCACAGATACGCAGTATTTT.

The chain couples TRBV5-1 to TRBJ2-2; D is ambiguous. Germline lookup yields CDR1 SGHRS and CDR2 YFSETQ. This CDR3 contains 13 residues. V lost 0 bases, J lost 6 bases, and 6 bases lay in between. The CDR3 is CASSLDPSGELFF. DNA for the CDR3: TGCGCCAGCAGCTTGGACCCCTCCGGGGAGCTGTTTTTT. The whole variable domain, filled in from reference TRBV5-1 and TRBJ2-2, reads KAGVTQTPRYLIKTRGQQVTLSCSPISGHRSVSWYQQTPGQGLQFLFEYFSETQRNKGNFPGRFSGRQFSNSRSEMNVSTLELGDSALYLCASSLDPSGELFFGEGSRLTVL.